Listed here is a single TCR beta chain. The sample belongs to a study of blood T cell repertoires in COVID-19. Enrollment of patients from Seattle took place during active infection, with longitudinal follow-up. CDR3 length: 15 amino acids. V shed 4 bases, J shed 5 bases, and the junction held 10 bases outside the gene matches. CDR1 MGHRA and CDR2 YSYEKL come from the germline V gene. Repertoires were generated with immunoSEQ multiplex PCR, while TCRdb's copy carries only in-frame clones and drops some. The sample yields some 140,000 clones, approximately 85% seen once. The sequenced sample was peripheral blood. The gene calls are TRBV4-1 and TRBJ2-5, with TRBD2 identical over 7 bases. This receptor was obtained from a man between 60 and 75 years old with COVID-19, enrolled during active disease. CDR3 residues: CASSPLLARDETQYF. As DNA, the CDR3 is TGCGCCAGCAGCCCGCTACTAGCGAGAGATGAGACCCAGTACTTC.